This T cell receptor (beta chain) originates from a study of vaccination and CD4 T cells after COVID-19. As for the study in general: Samples were taken after vaccination, a median of approximately 70 days after dose two, with a range of 14 to 241. From HCoV-229E, HCoV-OC43, HCoV-NL63 and SARS-CoV-2, overlapping spike peptides were used to stimulate the cells. Control cultures, each given a CEFX pool, an HIV-1 Nef pool, or no peptide, were included.

CD4+ T cells that had been cultured provided DNA sequenced with the Oncomine TCR Beta short-read assay. TCRdb reanalysed the PCR reads using MiXCR and keeps one entry per CDR3 protein. The data show about 10,000 distinct CDR3 sequences, 20% to 25% seen once. V gave up 4 bases and J gave up 11 bases, with 16 bases separating them. Germline V gene data show CDR1 as MRHNA and CDR2 as SNTAGT. There are 13 residues in the CDR3. This clonotype was seen only a few times. The antigen is undetermined. As for treatment: approximately nine-day PBMC culture with coronavirus spike peptide pools or control peptides (ViraFEST assay). It was after roughly 10 days of culture that CD4+ T cells were isolated by negative selection.

This rearrangement joins TRBV6-4 to TRBJ2-3, with a weak D call TRBD2 (6 bases). The source was CD4+ T cells from blood, cultured in vitro, collected before SARS-CoV-2 vaccination. This clonotype was obtained from a human donor who received a COVID-19 vaccine. CDR3 residues: CASSGLGSGLQYF. The DNA of the CDR3 is TGTGCCAGCAGTGGCCTCGGGAGTGGGTTGCAGTATTTT.